A selection of T cell receptor beta chains follows, all from one sample in a study of T cell responses to AZD1222 COVID-19 vaccine. The table came from immunoSEQ multiplex PCR; TCRdb's copy has only in-frame clones and leaves some out. The table records roughly 150,000 clones, around 90% of them present only once. The specimen comprised peripheral blood, sampled on day 0 of AZD1222 vaccination. These receptors originate from an adult in good health. Both conserved end residues are part of each CDR3. The order of the fields is D gene, V gene, J gene, clone size, CDR3 protein, CDR3 DNA. D genes are given only for firm matches. Not all rows give a size; the values are once, few, many and, for expanded clones, a class.

>TRBD1|TRBV6-1|TRBJ2-7|NA
CASSETGRSYEQYF
TGTGCCAGCAGTGAGACAGGGCGGTCCTACGAGCAGTACTTC
>NA|TRBV5-1|TRBJ2-1|NA
CASSLSASYNEQFF
TGCGCCAGCAGCTTGAGCGCCTCCTACAATGAGCAGTTCTTC
>NA|TRBV6-5|TRBJ1-2|NA
CASRGNYGYTF
TGTGCCAGCAGGGGAAACTATGGCTACACCTTC
>NA|TRBV5-8|TRBJ1-1|NA
CASSHRVIGAFF
TGTGCCAGCAGCCACAGGGTTATTGGAGCTTTCTTT
>TRBD1|TRBV6-5|TRBJ2-7|NA
CASSYSQGAAYEQYF
TGTGCCAGCAGTTATTCGCAGGGGGCGGCCTACGAGCAGTACTTC
>TRBD2|TRBV5-1|TRBJ2-5|NA
CASSLGTSGIQETQYF
TGCGCCAGCAGCTTGGGAACTAGCGGGATCCAAGAGACCCAGTACTTC
>NA|TRBV5-1|TRBJ1-1|NA
CASSLGPVAEAFF
TGCGCCAGCAGCTTGGGGCCTGTAGCTGAAGCTTTCTTT
>NA|TRBV10-1|TRBJ1-5|NA
CASSGSRSQPQHF
TGCGCCAGCAGTGGGTCCCGGAGTCAGCCCCAGCATTTT
>NA|TRBV5-1|TRBJ1-3|NA
CASSPSAGNTIYF
TGCGCCAGTTCACCATCAGCTGGAAACACCATATATTTT
>TRBD2|TRBV5-8|TRBJ2-7|NA
CASSSRSERGFYEQYF
TGTGCCAGCAGCTCACGCTCGGAGCGGGGTTTCTACGAGCAGTACTTC
>NA|TRBV2|TRBJ1-1|NA
CASNPRIRNTEAFF
TGTGCCAGCAATCCCCGTATACGGAACACTGAAGCTTTCTTT
>TRBD1|TRBV29-1|TRBJ2-2|NA
CSAGTAQGARTGELFF
TGCAGCGCTGGGACGGCACAGGGGGCGCGCACCGGGGAGCTGTTTTTT
>NA|TRBV6-4|TRBJ2-3|NA
CASSDMQASDTQYF
TGTGCCAGCAGTGACATGCAGGCCTCGGATACGCAGTATTTT
>TRBD2|TRBV18|TRBJ2-5|NA
CASSLTGGETQYF
TGTGCCAGCTCACTCACCGGGGGGGAGACCCAGTACTTC
>NA|TRBV9|TRBJ2-1|NA
CASSEGTRVNEQFF
TGTGCCAGCAGCGAGGGGACCAGGGTAAATGAGCAGTTCTTC
>TRBD1|TRBV5-1|TRBJ2-1|NA
CASSRQGTHNEQFF
TGCGCCAGCAGCAGACAGGGGACCCACAATGAGCAGTTCTTC
>TRBD2|TRBV3-1/TRBV3-2|TRBJ2-1|NA
CASSPGLADNEQFF
TGTGCCAGCAGCCCGGGACTAGCGGACAATGAGCAGTTCTTC
>NA|TRBV10-3|TRBJ1-2|NA
CAISEAGYGYTF
TGTGCCATCAGTGAGGCAGGCTATGGCTACACCTTC
>NA|TRBV10-2|TRBJ1-5|NA
CASSMAPIGQPQHF
TGCGCCAGCAGTATGGCACCCATCGGTCAGCCCCAGCATTTT
>TRBD1|TRBV5-1|TRBJ1-5|NA
CASSTTGGAEQPQHF
TGCGCCAGCAGCACAACAGGGGGCGCGGAACAGCCCCAGCATTTT
>NA|TRBV14|TRBJ1-1|medium-sized
CASSQVGALGTEAFF
TGTGCCAGCAGCCAAGTGGGAGCCCTGGGGACTGAAGCTTTCTTT
>NA|TRBV4-1|TRBJ2-3|once
CASSQYSSSTDTQYF
TGCGCCAGCAGCCAATATTCCTCTAGCACAGATACGCAGTATTTT
>TRBD1|TRBV7-6|TRBJ2-2|NA
CASSSDRAGTGELFF
TGTGCCAGCAGCTCCGACAGGGCTGGTACCGGGGAGCTGTTTTTT
>NA|TRBV3-1/TRBV3-2|TRBJ1-1|NA
CASRARGGMNTEAFF
TGTGCCAGCAGAGCCAGGGGTGGGATGAACACTGAAGCTTTCTTT
>NA|TRBV3-1/TRBV3-2|TRBJ1-4|NA
CASSPHGGTNEKLFF
TGTGCCAGCAGCCCCCACGGGGGGACTAATGAAAAACTGTTTTTT
>NA|TRBV3-1/TRBV3-2|TRBJ2-7|NA
CASSRTRSYEQYF
TGTGCCAGCAGCCGGACAAGATCCTACGAGCAGTACTTC
>TRBD2|TRBV14|TRBJ2-7|NA
CASSQRREGSYEQYF
TGTGCCAGCAGCCAACGGCGGGAGGGCTCCTACGAGCAGTACTTC
>TRBD2|TRBV6-2/TRBV6-3|TRBJ2-1|NA
CASSYQRDLSNEQFF
TGTGCCAGCAGTTACCAGCGGGACTTGAGCAATGAGCAGTTCTTC
>NA|TRBV19|TRBJ1-2|NA
CASTPGASRGVYGYTF
TGTGCCAGTACTCCTGGGGCCTCCCGGGGGGTCTATGGCTACACCTTC
>TRBD1|TRBV6-5|TRBJ1-6|NA
CASSYRDSSYNSPLHF
TGTGCCAGCAGTTACAGGGACAGCTCCTATAATTCACCCCTCCACTTT
>TRBD2|TRBV11-3|TRBJ2-1|NA
CASSLRTSGSHEQFF
TGTGCCAGCAGCTTAAGAACTAGCGGGAGTCATGAGCAGTTCTTC
>NA|TRBV6-5|TRBJ1-4|NA
CASSYGTTTNEKLFF
TGTGCCAGCAGTTACGGGACCACAACTAATGAAAAACTGTTTTTT
>NA|TRBV30|TRBJ1-2|once
CAWSVLGSSGYTF
TGTGCCTGGAGTGTACTGGGGTCCAGTGGCTACACCTTC
>NA|TRBV15|TRBJ2-5|NA
CATSRVVSETQYF
TGTGCCACCAGCAGAGTCGTTTCCGAGACCCAGTACTTC
>NA|TRBV5-1|TRBJ2-7|NA
CASSLVVSSYEQYF
TGCGCCAGCAGCTTGGTTGTCAGCTCCTACGAGCAGTACTTC
>NA|TRBV5-5|TRBJ2-6|NA
CASSLGREGSGANVLTF
TGTGCCAGCAGCTTGGGCAGGGAAGGCTCTGGGGCCAACGTCCTGACTTTC
>TRBD1|TRBV3-1/TRBV3-2|TRBJ2-7|NA
CASSPTGSGSTYEQYF
TGTGCCAGCAGCCCGACAGGGTCAGGTAGCACCTACGAGCAGTACTTC
>NA|TRBV25-1|TRBJ2-3|NA
CASSENGLGVTDTQYF
TGTGCCAGCAGTGAAAATGGGCTGGGTGTGACAGATACGCAGTATTTT
>NA|TRBV11-2|TRBJ2-7|NA
CASSLAGAHEQYF
TGTGCCAGCAGCTTAGCAGGAGCTCACGAGCAGTACTTC
>NA|TRBV5-1|TRBJ2-7|NA
CASSLNRISYEQYF
TGCGCCAGCAGCTTGAACAGGATCTCCTACGAGCAGTACTTC
>NA|TRBV5-1|TRBJ2-2|NA
CASSYSPNRASNTGELFF
TGCGCCAGCAGTTACTCCCCAAACAGGGCTTCGAACACCGGGGAGCTGTTTTTT
>NA|TRBV6-5|TRBJ2-7|NA
CASSPDRSSSYEQYF
TGTGCCAGCAGCCCCGACAGGTCTTCGTCCTACGAGCAGTACTTC
>TRBD1|TRBV18|TRBJ2-4|NA
CASSPRQGASIQYF
TGTGCCAGCTCACCCCGACAGGGGGCCTCTATTCAGTACTTC
>NA|TRBV5-4|TRBJ1-2|NA
CASSLNRAGRYGYTF
TGTGCCAGCAGCTTGAATCGGGCGGGTCGCTATGGCTACACCTTC
>NA|TRBV29-1|TRBJ1-1|NA
CSVEPPYGGTEAFF
TGCAGCGTTGAACCCCCCTACGGGGGGACTGAAGCTTTCTTT
>NA|TRBV29-1|TRBJ1-2|NA
CSVVWAGKEPYGYTF
TGCAGCGTTGTTTGGGCAGGGAAGGAACCTTATGGCTACACCTTC
>TRBD1|TRBV5-1|TRBJ1-1|NA
CASSLNRGGMNTEAFF
TGCGCCAGCAGCTTGAACAGGGGGGGAATGAACACTGAAGCTTTCTTT
>TRBD2|TRBV4-1|TRBJ2-7|NA
CASSPTPPRASGSSYEQYF
TGCGCCAGCAGCCCAACCCCCCCCAGGGCTAGCGGGAGTTCCTACGAGCAGTACTTC
>NA|TRBV16|TRBJ1-1|NA
CASSHTGNTEAFF
TGTGCCAGCAGCCACACAGGTAACACTGAAGCTTTCTTT
>TRBD1|TRBV6-5|TRBJ1-5|NA
CASSPDRGGNQPQHF
TGTGCCAGCAGTCCTGACAGGGGTGGTAATCAGCCCCAGCATTTT
>NA|TRBV10-1|TRBJ1-1|NA
CASSAQAGVNTEAFF
TGCGCCAGCAGCGCCCAGGCAGGGGTGAACACTGAAGCTTTCTTT
>TRBD1|TRBV12-3/TRBV12-4|TRBJ1-2|NA
CASSTGGGYGYTF
TGTGCCAGCTCGACAGGGGGCGGCTATGGCTACACCTTC
>NA|TRBV4-2|TRBJ2-7|NA
CASSQGGTVSYEQYF
TGTGCCAGCAGCCAAGGGGGTACGGTCTCCTACGAGCAGTACTTC
>NA|TRBV6-5|TRBJ1-2|NA
CASTLRGIRGYTF
TGTGCCAGCACCCTACGGGGTATTAGGGGCTACACCTTC
>NA|TRBV6-2/TRBV6-3|TRBJ1-2|NA
CASSYSGPSYGYTF
TGTGCCAGCAGTTACTCGGGCCCGTCCTATGGCTACACCTTC